The 31 T cell receptor beta chains below were found in one sample sequenced in a study of PD-L1 blockade in urothelial cancer. Here immunoSEQ multiplex PCR was the method, and the copy in TCRdb shows in-frame clones only, minus some. Seen here are tens of thousands of clones, around 82% observed once, and the top ten hold 5.8%. Sequenced material: PBMCs, taken around atezolizumab (anti-PD-L1) treatment. The receptors shown here come from a man between 40 and 49 years old with urothelial cancer.

CDR3 nucleotide sequence: TGTGCCAGCACCGAGGGGGGACAGGGGAAATACGAGCAGTACTTC. As protein: CASTEGGQGKYEQYF. The V and J genes are TRBV28 and TRBJ2-7; 10 nucleotides match TRBD1. The CDR3 is 15 residues long. J was trimmed by 4 bases and V by 7 bases; bases with no gene match: 10. Germline values: CDR1 MDHEN, CDR2 SYDVKM.

The chain has TRBV27 and TRBJ2-7, with TRBD2 identical over 8 bases. This CDR3 has 15 residues. V gave up 2 bases and J gave up 4 bases; unmatched junction bases: 7. Looked up from germline, CDR1 is MNHEY and CDR2 is SMNVEV (reference sequence). CDR3 loop: CASSLRASGQYEQYF. Here the CDR3 DNA reads TGTGCCAGCAGTTTAAGGGCTAGCGGGCAATACGAGCAGTACTTC.

Remarks on this clone: Other DNA sequences in this specimen translate into the identical CDR3. This chain connects TRBV5-1 to TRBJ2-7; unclear D gene. With 0 bases removed from V and 2 bases from J, the gap between germline ends came to 9 bases. CDR1 is SGHRS, CDR2 YFSETQ, per germline. The CDR3 runs 14 residues. The CDR3 DNA reads TGCGCCAGCAGCTTGGTAGTGTCCCCCTACGAGCAGTACTTC. Translated: CASSLVVSPYEQYF.

This clone was recorded once. The V gene is TRBV21-1, the J gene TRBJ2-2; TRBD2 is taken as the D call from the table, unchecked against the DNA. TRBV21-1 is recorded as a pseudogene. The CDR3 is 22 residues long. CDR3 protein: CASSKARIAGAAGSGGTGELFF. CDR3 sequence (DNA): TGTGCCAGCAGCAAAGCCAGAATAGCGGGAGCTGCGGGCAGCGGTGGGACCGGGGAGCTGTTTTTT.

V usage is TRBV29-1 and J usage is TRBJ1-5; weak D call: TRBD1 (6 bases). Between the trimmed V and J ends, which lost 4 bases and 3 bases, there was a span of 19 bases. The CDR3 consists of 16 residues. The V gene's germline CDR1 is SQVTM and CDR2 ANQGSEA. CDR3 nucleotides: TGCAGCGTTGTCTTCAGGGGCCAAGGGTACAATCAGCCCCAGCATTTT. Protein sequence: CSVVFRGQGYNQPQHF.

This clone is a singleton in its sample. The DNA of the CDR3 is TGTGCCAGCAGGCTTGAGGGACAGGCCTACGAGCAGTACTTC. As protein: CASRLEGQAYEQYF. The rearrangement uses TRBV5-4 and TRBJ2-7; 8 bases align to TRBD1. CDR3 length: 14 residues. CDR1 and CDR2 from the germline V gene are SGHNT and YYREEE (reference sequence). Trimming at V came to 5 bases and at J to 2 bases, leaving 6 bases not matched to a gene.

The rearrangement uses TRBV28 and TRBJ2-1; 11 nucleotides agree with TRBD2. Trimming cost V 6 bases and J 2 bases; bases outside gene matches: 6. Germline assignment: CDR1 MDHEN and CDR2 SYDVKM. CDR3 length: 16 residues. The CDR3 here is CASSSTSGRPYNEQFF. CDR3 coding DNA: TGTGCCAGCAGCTCCACTAGCGGGAGACCCTACAATGAGCAGTTCTTC.

This chain links TRBV4-1 with TRBJ2-1; 8 nucleotides agree with TRBD2. Germline trimming cut 1 base from V and 5 bases from J; bases unmatched to any gene: 7. Germline V lookup: CDR1 MGHRA, CDR2 YSYEKL. The CDR3 has 16 amino acids. The CDR3 here is CASSQGPLAVNNEQFF. In DNA form, the CDR3 reads TGCGCCAGCAGCCAAGGCCCACTAGCGGTAAACAATGAGCAGTTCTTC.

The chain combines TRBV5-1 with TRBJ2-1; 9 bases align to TRBD1. V was clipped by 2 bases and J by 9 bases; unmatched bases: 9. This CDR3 is built from 15 residues. Germline loops: CDR1 SGHRS, CDR2 YFSETQ. CDR3 DNA sequence: TGCGCCAGCAGCTTCCAGGACAGGGGCTCGAGTGAGCAGTTCTTC. Translated, it gives CASSFQDRGSSEQFF.

This clone was seen only once. This rearrangement joins TRBV6-6 to TRBJ2-1; D possibly corresponds to TRBD1 (6 bases). The V end lost 3 bases, the J end lost 1 base, and 7 bases lay between the germline ends. The CDR3 sequence is 14 residues long. Germline V gene sequence: CDR1 MNHNY, CDR2 SVGAGI (reference sequence). CDR3 residues: CASSYQGSYNEQFF. CDR3 nucleotide sequence: TGTGCCAGCAGTTATCAGGGGTCCTACAATGAGCAGTTCTTC.

V and J are TRBV29-1 and TRBJ2-2, with TRBD2 identical over 8 bases. The CDR3 runs to 14 residues. Germline CDR1 and CDR2: SQVTM and ANQGSEA. Unmatched junction bases numbered 9, after V lost 6 bases and J lost 6 bases. DNA for the CDR3: TGCAGCGTATCCGGGACTAGATACGCCGGGGAGCTGTTTTTT. Protein: CSVSGTRYAGELFF.

CDR3 sequence reads: CASSDSGLDYNEQFF. CDR3 bases: TGTGCCAGCAGTGACTCGGGACTAGACTACAATGAGCAGTTCTTC. The chain uses TRBV6-4 and TRBJ2-1; 8 bases match TRBD2. Trimming cost V 0 bases and J 3 bases; bases outside gene matches: 1. Germline V gene sequence: CDR1 MRHNA, CDR2 SNTAGT. This CDR3 region has 15 residues.

This clone was detected a few times. The chain links TRBV5-6 to TRBJ2-7, with D tentatively TRBD1 (6 bases). V was cut by 1 base and J by 2 bases, with 13 bases left in between. This CDR3 region has 15 residues. Per the germline V gene, CDR1 is SGHDT and CDR2 is YYEEEE. CDR3 coding DNA: TGTGCCAGCAGCTTGTTGTACAGGGCCCCCTACGAGCAGTACTTC. This gives the protein CASSLLYRAPYEQYF.

V is TRBV7-9 and J is TRBJ1-3, with D possibly being TRBD1 (5 bases). Germline V gene data show CDR1 as SEHNR and CDR2 as FQNEAQ (reference sequence). This CDR3 comprises 16 residues. Trimming took 1 base from V and 2 from J, leaving 12 bases between them. This CDR3 is CASSLGGSRAGNTIYF. The CDR3 nucleotides are TGTGCCAGCAGCTTAGGGGGTAGCAGGGCTGGAAACACCATATATTTT. The whole variable domain, filled in from reference TRBV7-9 and TRBJ1-3, reads DTGVSQNPRHKITKRGQNVTFRCDPISEHNRLYWYRQTLGQGPEFLTYFQNEAQLEKSRLLSDRFSAERPKGSFSTLEIQRTEQGDSAMYLCASSLGGSRAGNTIYFGEGSWLTVV.

The gene calls are TRBV7-9 and TRBJ1-3, with D possibly being TRBD1 (5 bases). The CDR3 has 16 amino acids. Looked up from germline, CDR1 is SEHNR and CDR2 is FQNEAQ (reference sequence). Trimming cost V 5 bases and J 0 bases, with 14 bases left between them. The CDR3 DNA sequence: TGTGCCAGCAGCCTAAGACAGCGCCTCTCTGGAAACACCATATATTTT. This encodes CASSLRQRLSGNTIYF.

The rearrangement joins TRBV28 to TRBJ2-7; 7 nucleotides agree with TRBD1. The germline gives CDR1 MDHEN, CDR2 SYDVKM. CDR3 size: 14 residues. V was clipped by 4 bases and J by 9 bases; unmatched bases: 12. CDR3 amino acids: CASSSIRQGLGQYF. The CDR3 nucleotides are TGTGCCAGCAGTTCCATTAGACAGGGCCTGGGGCAGTACTTC.

The chain joins TRBV18 to TRBJ1-5; no definite D call. The CDR3 spans 14 residues. With 4 bases removed from V and 3 bases from J, the gap between germline ends came to 10 bases. Germline assignment: CDR1 KGHSH and CDR2 LQKENI. The CDR3 loop is CASSLTVSNQPQHF. The CDR3 DNA is TGTGCCAGCTCACTAACGGTGTCCAATCAGCCCCAGCATTTT. The variable domain in full, completed from reference TRBV18 and TRBJ1-5, reads NAGVMQNPRHLVRRRGQEARLRCSPMKGHSHVYWYRQLPEEGLKFMVYLQKENIIDESGMPKERFSAEFPKEGPSILRIQQVVRGDSAAYFCASSLTVSNQPQHFGDGTRLSIL.

Only a few counts were recorded for this clone. The chain recombines TRBV5-3 with TRBJ1-5; D ambiguous. TRBV5-3 is given ORF status, its function remaining uncertain. The CDR3 spans 8 residues. The V and J ends lost 4 bases and 13 bases respectively, with 3 bases between them. The CDR3 reads CARSLQHF. CDR3 coding DNA: TGTGCCAGAAGCCTACAGCATTTT.

The chain uses TRBV9 and TRBJ1-1; maybe TRBD1 (5 bases). Trimming stripped 0 bases from V and 2 bases from J, with 14 bases between. The CDR3 has 16 amino acids. Germline CDR1 and CDR2: SGDLS and YYNGEE. CDR3 nucleotide sequence: TGTGCCAGCAGCGTAGTGGATAGGGGCAGAAACACTGAAGCTTTCTTT. Translating gives CASSVVDRGRNTEAFF.

V is TRBV9 and J is TRBJ2-2, with D possibly matching TRBD2 (7 bases). Germline V gene sequence: CDR1 SGDLS, CDR2 YYNGEE. The CDR3 spans 14 residues. Trimming removed 5 bases from V and 6 bases from J, with 14 bases in between. DNA for the CDR3: TGTGCCAGCAGGGGAGGGGGGGAGCCCGGGGAGCTGTTTTTT. It specifies CASRGGGEPGELFF.

The chain couples TRBV7-8 to TRBJ2-3, with 7 bases fitting TRBD1. Germline V CDR1 and CDR2: SGHVS, FQNEAQ. This CDR3 spans 14 amino acids. Trimming at V came to 5 bases and at J to 8 bases, leaving 10 bases not matched to a gene. The CDR3 protein is CASSIDRALVTQYF. The CDR3 nucleotides read TGTGCCAGCAGCATCGACAGGGCCCTTGTTACGCAGTATTTT.

The chain has TRBV6-1 and TRBJ1-4, with D possibly TRBD1 on 6 matching bases. The germline V and J ends were trimmed by 7 bases and 7 bases, with 16 bases remaining between them. Germline CDR1 reads MNHNS; CDR2 reads SASEGT. The CDR3 runs 14 residues. CDR3 nucleotides: TGTGCCAGCACTGAGGGGGGGCAGGTTGAAAAACTGTTTTTT. This encodes CASTEGGQVEKLFF.

The chain is built from TRBV5-6 and TRBJ1-4, with D possibly being TRBD1 (6 bases). V dropped 1 base and J dropped 10 bases, with 14 bases sitting between them. The CDR3 covers 14 residues. Germline V gene lookup returns CDR1 SGHDT and CDR2 YYEEEE. This chain's CDR3 is CASSLLQGLGKLFF. CDR3 coding DNA: TGTGCCAGCAGCTTGCTGCAGGGGTTGGGAAAACTGTTTTTT.

The CDR3, as DNA: TGTGCCACCAGCAGAGATTTAGCAGGGCCGAACACCGGGGAGCTGTTTTTT. Translating gives CATSRDLAGPNTGELFF. V and J are TRBV15 and TRBJ2-2; the D gene is possibly TRBD1 (5 bases). The CDR3 has 17 residues. Germline assignment: CDR1 LNHNV and CDR2 YYDKDF (reference sequence). V shed 0 bases and J shed 0 bases, with 11 bases lying between them.

The chain recombines TRBV9 with TRBJ2-7, with D unresolved. Trimming pared 0 bases from V and 0 bases from J, leaving 7 bases between. The CDR3 covers 14 residues. CDR1 and CDR2 from the germline V gene are SGDLS and YYNGEE. CDR3 loop: CASSVGWSSYEQYF. CDR3 DNA: TGTGCCAGCAGCGTAGGCTGGAGCTCCTACGAGCAGTACTTC. The variable domain in full, completed from reference TRBV9 and TRBJ2-7, reads DSGVTQTPKHLITATGQRVTLRCSPRSGDLSVYWYQQSLDQGLQFLIQYYNGEERAKGNILERFSAQQFPDLHSELNLSSLELGDSALYFCASSVGWSSYEQYFGPGTRLTVT.

The V gene is TRBV30, the J gene TRBJ2-7, with TRBD2 matching over 7 bases. The CDR3 is made up of 15 amino acids. Losses at the gene ends were 3 bases for V and 2 bases for J; bases not matched to a gene: 10. In germline, CDR1 is GTSNPN, CDR2 SVGIG (reference sequence). In DNA, the CDR3 is TGTGCCTGGAGGTCCGGGACTACAAGACCCTACGAGCAGTACTTC. Translating gives CAWRSGTTRPYEQYF. Looking up the rest from reference TRBV30 and TRBJ2-7 gives the full variable domain: SQTIHQWPATLVQPVGSPLSLECTVEGTSNPNLYWYRQAAGRGLQLLFYSVGIGQISSEVPQNLSASRPQDRQFILSSKKLLLSDSGFYLCAWRSGTTRPYEQYFGPGTRLTVT.

DNA of the CDR3: TGTGCCAGCAGCCGGAGCTTGGAGGAGCAGTTCTTC. This sequence encodes CASSRSLEEQFF. The J gene is TRBJ2-1, the V gene TRBV7-9, with D uncertain. Germline CDR1 is SEHNR and CDR2 is FQNEAQ (reference sequence). The CDR3 has 12 amino acids. V was pared by 5 bases and J by 10 bases, with 12 bases between.

This chain uses TRBV7-8 with TRBJ2-3, with D possibly being TRBD2 (6 bases). CDR3 length: 17 amino acids. V lost 5 bases and J 1 base, leaving 19 bases between the germline ends. CDR1 is SGHVS, CDR2 FQNEAQ, per germline. The DNA for the CDR3 is TGTGCCAGCAGCCTGGAGGGAATGCTTCATCGCACAGATACGCAGTATTTT. Protein: CASSLEGMLHRTDTQYF.

The chain employs TRBV23-1 and TRBJ2-1; tentatively, D is TRBD1 (5 bases). TRBV23-1 is given ORF status, its function remaining uncertain. The V gene lost 8 bases and the J gene lost 4 bases, with 12 bases spanning the gap. There are 13 residues in the CDR3. CDR3 nucleotides: TGCGCCAGCCCGTGTGCAGGGTACAATGAGCAGTTCTTC. It specifies CASPCAGYNEQFF.

This clone appeared a single time. This chain joins TRBV6-5 and TRBJ2-2; TRBD2 aligns across 7 bases. Germline CDR1 reads MNHEY; CDR2 reads SVGAGI. Trimming cost V 6 bases and J 3 bases; bases outside gene matches: 4. The CDR3 spans 14 residues. The CDR3 nucleotides are TGTGCCAGCAGGCGGGCGGGAGACACCGGGGAGCTGTTTTTT. This translates into CASRRAGDTGELFF.

The CDR3 DNA follows: TGTGCCAGCAGCTTAGCGCCGGGTAATGAAAAACTGTTTTTT. Amino acid sequence: CASSLAPGNEKLFF. This chain uses TRBV7-2 with TRBJ1-4; no clear D. V lost 0 bases to trimming and J lost 4 bases, with 6 bases between them. Germline V gene lookup returns CDR1 SGHTA and CDR2 FQGNSA. This CDR3 has 14 amino acids.